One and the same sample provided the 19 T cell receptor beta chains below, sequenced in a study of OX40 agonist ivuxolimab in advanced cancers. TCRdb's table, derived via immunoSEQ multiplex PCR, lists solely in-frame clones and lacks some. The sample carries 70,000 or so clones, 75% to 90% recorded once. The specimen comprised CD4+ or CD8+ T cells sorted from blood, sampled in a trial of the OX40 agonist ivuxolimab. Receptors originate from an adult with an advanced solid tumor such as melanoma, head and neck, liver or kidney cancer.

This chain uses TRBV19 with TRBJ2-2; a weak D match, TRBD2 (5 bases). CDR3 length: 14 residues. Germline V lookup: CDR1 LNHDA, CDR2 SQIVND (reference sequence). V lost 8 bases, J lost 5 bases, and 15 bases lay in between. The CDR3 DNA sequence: TGTGCCAGTGGAGTCGGGGTAGAGACCGGGGAGCTGTTTTTT. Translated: CASGVGVETGELFF.

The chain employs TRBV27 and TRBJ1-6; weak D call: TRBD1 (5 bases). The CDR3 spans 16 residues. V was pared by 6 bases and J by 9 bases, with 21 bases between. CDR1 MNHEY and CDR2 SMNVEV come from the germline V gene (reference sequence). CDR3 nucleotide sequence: TGTGCCAGCAGCCGGGGCCCGGGGTGGGTTATTTCACCCCTCCACTTT. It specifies CASSRGPGWVISPLHF.

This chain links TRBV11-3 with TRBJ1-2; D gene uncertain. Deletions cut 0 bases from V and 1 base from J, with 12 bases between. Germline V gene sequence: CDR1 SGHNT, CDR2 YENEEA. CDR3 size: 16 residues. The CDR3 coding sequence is TGTGCCAGCAGCTTAGAGGGGAGACAAAGTAACTATGGCTACACCTTC. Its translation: CASSLEGRQSNYGYTF.

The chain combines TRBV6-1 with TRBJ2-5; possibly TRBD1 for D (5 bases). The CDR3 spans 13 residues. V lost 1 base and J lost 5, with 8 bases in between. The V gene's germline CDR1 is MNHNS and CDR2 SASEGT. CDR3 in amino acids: CASSEGRVETQYF. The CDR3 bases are TGTGCCAGCAGTGAAGGCAGGGTGGAGACCCAGTACTTC.

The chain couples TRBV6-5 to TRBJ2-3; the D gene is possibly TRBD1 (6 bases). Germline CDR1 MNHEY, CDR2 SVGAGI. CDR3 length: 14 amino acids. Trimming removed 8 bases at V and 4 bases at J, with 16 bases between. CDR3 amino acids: CASLMAGDPDTQYF. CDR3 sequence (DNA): TGTGCCAGCCTTATGGCAGGGGACCCAGATACGCAGTATTTT.

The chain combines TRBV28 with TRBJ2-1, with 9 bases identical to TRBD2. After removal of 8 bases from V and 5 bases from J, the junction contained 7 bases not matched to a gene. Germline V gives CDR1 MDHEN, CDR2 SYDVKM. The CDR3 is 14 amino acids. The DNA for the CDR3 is TGTGCCAGCGGTAGCGGGAGCAAAGACAATGAGCAGTTCTTC. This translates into CASGSGSKDNEQFF.

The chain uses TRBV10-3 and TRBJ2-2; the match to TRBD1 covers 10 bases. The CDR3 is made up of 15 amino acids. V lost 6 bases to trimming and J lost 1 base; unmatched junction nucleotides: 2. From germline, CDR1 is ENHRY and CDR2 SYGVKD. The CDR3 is CAISGQGENTGELFF. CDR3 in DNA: TGTGCCATCAGCGGACAGGGGGAGAACACCGGGGAGCTGTTTTTT.

CDR3 residues: CASSGDSLYNEQFF. In nucleotides, the CDR3 is TGTGCCAGCAGTGGGGACAGCCTCTACAATGAGCAGTTCTTC. This rearrangement joins TRBV6-1 to TRBJ2-1; 7 bases agree with TRBD1. CDR1 MNHNS and CDR2 SASEGT come from the germline V gene. This CDR3 comprises 14 residues. Trimming took 4 bases from V and 3 from J; bases not matched to a gene: 3.

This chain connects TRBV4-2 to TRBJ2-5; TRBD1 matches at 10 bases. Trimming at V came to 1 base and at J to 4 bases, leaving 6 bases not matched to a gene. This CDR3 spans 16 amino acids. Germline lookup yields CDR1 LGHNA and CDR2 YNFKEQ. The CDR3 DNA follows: TGTGCCAGCAGCCAAGGACAGGGGGCTATGGGAGAGACCCAGTACTTC. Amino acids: CASSQGQGAMGETQYF.

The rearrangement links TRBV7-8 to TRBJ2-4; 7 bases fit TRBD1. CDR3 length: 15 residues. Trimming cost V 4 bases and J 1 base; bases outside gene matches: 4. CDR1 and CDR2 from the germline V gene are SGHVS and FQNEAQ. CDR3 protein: CASSYPGQAKNIQYF. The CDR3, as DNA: TGTGCCAGCAGCTATCCGGGACAGGCCAAAAACATTCAGTACTTC.

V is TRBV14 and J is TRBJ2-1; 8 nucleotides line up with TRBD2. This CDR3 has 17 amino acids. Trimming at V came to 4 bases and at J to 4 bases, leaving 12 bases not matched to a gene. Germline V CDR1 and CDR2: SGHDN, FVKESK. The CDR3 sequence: CASSPLVSSGTYNEQFF. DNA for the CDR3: TGTGCCAGCAGCCCCCTCGTGAGTAGCGGGACTTACAATGAGCAGTTCTTC.

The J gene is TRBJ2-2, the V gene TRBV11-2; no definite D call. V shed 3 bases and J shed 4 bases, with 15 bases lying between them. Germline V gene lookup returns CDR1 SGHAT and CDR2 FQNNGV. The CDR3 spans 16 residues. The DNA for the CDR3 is TGTGCCAGCAGCTTCCCAAGGATTGTTGGCACCGGGGAGCTGTTTTTT. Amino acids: CASSFPRIVGTGELFF.

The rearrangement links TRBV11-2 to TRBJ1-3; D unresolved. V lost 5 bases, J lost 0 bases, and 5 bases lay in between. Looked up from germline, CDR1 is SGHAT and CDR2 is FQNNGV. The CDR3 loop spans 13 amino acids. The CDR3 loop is CASSKTSGNTIYF. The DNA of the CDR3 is TGTGCCAGCAGCAAAACCTCTGGAAACACCATATATTTT.

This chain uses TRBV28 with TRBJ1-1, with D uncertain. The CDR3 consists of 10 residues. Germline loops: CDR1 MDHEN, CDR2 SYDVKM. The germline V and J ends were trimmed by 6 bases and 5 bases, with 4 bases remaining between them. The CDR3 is CASRETEAFF. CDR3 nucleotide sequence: TGTGCCAGCAGGGAAACTGAAGCTTTCTTT.

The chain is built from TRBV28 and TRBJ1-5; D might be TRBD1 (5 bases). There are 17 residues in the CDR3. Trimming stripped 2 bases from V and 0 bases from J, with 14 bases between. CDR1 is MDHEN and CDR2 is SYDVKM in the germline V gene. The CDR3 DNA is TGTGCCAGCAGTTTAGCCGGGACCGTCTATAGCAATCAGCCCCAGCATTTT. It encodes CASSLAGTVYSNQPQHF. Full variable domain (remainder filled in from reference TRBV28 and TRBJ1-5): DVKVTQSSRYLVKRTGEKVFLECVQDMDHENMFWYRQDPGLGLRLIYFSYDVKMKEKGDIPEGYSVSREKKERFSLILESASTNQTSMYLCASSLAGTVYSNQPQHFGDGTRLSIL.

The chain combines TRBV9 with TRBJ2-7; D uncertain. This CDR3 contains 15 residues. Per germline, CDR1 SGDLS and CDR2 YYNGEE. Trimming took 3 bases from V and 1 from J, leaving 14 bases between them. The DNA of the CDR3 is TGTGCCAGCAGCGAAAAACCGACTCAGTCCTACGAGCAGTACTTC. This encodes CASSEKPTQSYEQYF.

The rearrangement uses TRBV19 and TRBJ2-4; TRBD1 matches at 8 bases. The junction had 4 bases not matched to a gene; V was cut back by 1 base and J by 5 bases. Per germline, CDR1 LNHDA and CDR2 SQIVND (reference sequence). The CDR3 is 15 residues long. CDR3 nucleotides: TGTGCCAGTAGTATAGCCCCAGGGGGCCAAAACATTCAGTACTTC. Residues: CASSIAPGGQNIQYF.

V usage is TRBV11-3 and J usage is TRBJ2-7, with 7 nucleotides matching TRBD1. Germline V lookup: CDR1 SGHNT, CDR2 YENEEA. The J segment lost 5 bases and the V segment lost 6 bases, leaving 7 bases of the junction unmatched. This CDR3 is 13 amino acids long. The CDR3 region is CASRLTGLDEQYF. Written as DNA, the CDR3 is TGTGCCAGCAGGCTGACAGGGCTCGACGAGCAGTACTTC.

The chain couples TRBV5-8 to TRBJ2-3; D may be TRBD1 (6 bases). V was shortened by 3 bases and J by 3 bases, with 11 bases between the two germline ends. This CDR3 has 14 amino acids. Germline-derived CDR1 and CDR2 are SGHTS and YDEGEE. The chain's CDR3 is CASSYRVSTDTQYF. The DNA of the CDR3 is TGTGCCAGCAGCTACAGGGTTTCGACAGATACGCAGTATTTT. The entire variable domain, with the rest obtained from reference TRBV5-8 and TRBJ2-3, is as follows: EAGVTQSPTHLIKTRGQQATLRCSPISGHTSVYWYQQALGLGLQFLLWYDEGEERNRGNFPPRFSGRQFPNYSSELNVNALELEDSALYLCASSYRVSTDTQYFGPGTRLTVL.